The sequence of this TCR beta chain was determined in a study of blood T cell repertoires in COVID-19. Overall study: Sample material is recorded as cDNA or gDNA derived from T cells, B-cell-depleted T cells, or PBMCs.

Data came from immunoSEQ multiplex PCR; TCRdb stores just in-frame clones and leaves some out. The sample contains 290,000 or so clones, about 85% of which appear only once. Germline assignment: CDR1 MNHEY and CDR2 SMNVEV (reference sequence). Trimming took off 5 bases at V and 5 bases at J, with 20 bases between the two ends. There are 16 residues in the CDR3. This TCR derives from a man aged 18 to 29 with active or convalescent COVID-19. The chain recombines TRBV27 with TRBJ2-3; TRBD1 is a possible D gene (5 bases). The specimen sequenced was peripheral blood. The CDR3 here is CASSPPAGLQGDTQYF. CDR3 DNA sequence: TGTGCCAGCAGTCCCCCGGCCGGGCTGCAGGGAGATACGCAGTATTTT.